The present T cell receptor beta chain was sequenced within a study of cytotoxic CD8 clonotypes in ibrutinib-treated CLL. Assay: immunoSEQ multiplex PCR; the TCRdb copy retains only in-frame clones and omits some. The sample lists some 300,000 clones; about 80% were seen once. CDR3 size: 14 residues. Per the germline V gene, CDR1 is MGHRA and CDR2 is YSYEKL. After removal of 5 bases from V and 5 bases from J, the junction contained 6 bases not matched to a gene. The receptor was derived from a human donor with chronic lymphocytic leukemia. The chain links TRBV4-1 to TRBJ2-5; 9 nucleotides match TRBD1. The specimen comprised PBMCs, sampled before ibrutinib treatment. CDR3 loop: CASSATGGGETQYF. DNA for the CDR3: TGCGCCAGCAGCGCAACAGGGGGCGGTGAGACCCAGTACTTC.